The 23 T cell receptor beta chains below all came from one sample that was sequenced in a study of T cell responses to AZD1222 COVID-19 vaccine. Using immunoSEQ multiplex PCR, the repertoire was profiled, and TCRdb retains in-frame clones only, with some absent. The table lists 95,000 to 150,000 clones, more than 80% of them singletons. This material consisted of peripheral blood, taken on day 0 of AZD1222 vaccination. The receptors shown here come from an adult in good health.

The chain uses TRBV27 and TRBJ2-3, with TRBD2 matching over 11 bases. Germline V gives CDR1 MNHEY, CDR2 SMNVEV (reference sequence). Trimming took 4 bases from V and 3 from J; bases not matched to a gene: 3. This CDR3 contains 15 residues. Here the CDR3 reads CASSSLAGGTDTQYF. The CDR3, as DNA: TGTGCCAGCAGTTCATTAGCGGGAGGGACAGATACGCAGTATTTT.

The chain uses TRBV2 and TRBJ1-1, with a weak D call TRBD1 (6 bases). V lost 6 bases and J 2 bases, leaving 16 bases between the germline ends. Germline lookup yields CDR1 SNHLY and CDR2 FYNNEI. CDR3 length: 15 amino acids. CDR3 DNA: TGTGCCAGCAGCCTCGCAGGGGCTCGAAACACTGAAGCTTTCTTT. Its protein product is CASSLAGARNTEAFF.

This rearrangement joins TRBV18 to TRBJ1-1; possibly TRBD1 for D (6 bases). This CDR3 comprises 14 residues. The V end lost 5 bases, the J end lost 0 bases, and 10 bases lay between the germline ends. Looked up from germline, CDR1 is KGHSH and CDR2 is LQKENI. In DNA form, the CDR3 reads TGTGCCAGCTCAGCTCAGGGGTTGAACACTGAAGCTTTCTTT. It codes for CASSAQGLNTEAFF.

The chain joins TRBV5-1 to TRBJ2-7, with TRBD2 matching 15 bases. V lost 4 bases to trimming and J lost 3 bases; unmatched junction nucleotides: 11. Germline V CDR1 and CDR2: SGHRS, YFSETQ. The CDR3 length is 18 residues. The CDR3 loop reads CASSRGLAGGFSGYEQYF. CDR3 DNA: TGCGCCAGCAGCCGGGGACTAGCGGGAGGATTTTCAGGCTACGAGCAGTACTTC. Full variable domain (outside the CDR3, taken from reference TRBV5-1 and TRBJ2-7): KAGVTQTPRYLIKTRGQQVTLSCSPISGHRSVSWYQQTPGQGLQFLFEYFSETQRNKGNFPGRFSGRQFSNSRSEMNVSTLELGDSALYLCASSRGLAGGFSGYEQYFGPGTRLTVT.

This clone was seen a single time. This sequence joins TRBV7-9 and TRBJ1-3; the D gene is possibly TRBD1 (6 bases). Germline lookup yields CDR1 SEHNR and CDR2 FQNEAQ (reference sequence). CDR3 size: 16 residues. Trimming took 5 bases from V and 5 from J, leaving 19 bases between them. For the CDR3, the DNA is TGTGCCAGCAGCCCCCCCACCGGGCAGGGGAGAAACACCATATATTTT. This codes for CASSPPTGQGRNTIYF.

The chain carries TRBV5-5 and TRBJ2-2; D is unclear. With 1 base removed from V and 1 base from J, the gap between germline ends came to 5 bases. This CDR3 has 14 residues. Germline V gene data show CDR1 as SGHKS and CDR2 as YYEKEE (reference sequence). CDR3 in DNA: TGTGCCAGCAGCTTGATGTGGAACACCGGGGAGCTGTTTTTT. It is translated as CASSLMWNTGELFF.

The chain links TRBV10-3 to TRBJ1-4, with no clear D. The CDR3 spans 12 residues. Germline lookup yields CDR1 ENHRY and CDR2 SYGVKD. CDR3 region: CASSSTNEKLFF. CDR3 nucleotide sequence: TGTGCTAGCTCTTCAACTAATGAAAAACTGTTTTTT.

The gene calls are TRBV7-9 and TRBJ1-1, with D unclear. This CDR3 has 17 residues. Per germline, CDR1 SEHNR and CDR2 FQNEAQ (reference sequence). Trimming pared 8 bases from V and 2 bases from J, leaving 24 bases between. CDR3 in amino acids: CASLRGSEGLANTEAFF. DNA for the CDR3: TGTGCCAGCCTGAGAGGGTCTGAGGGCTTGGCAAACACTGAAGCTTTCTTT.

CDR3 residues: CASSVGGNTEAFF. CDR3 bases: TGTGCCAGCAGTGTAGGGGGGAACACTGAAGCTTTCTTT. This chain joins TRBV2 and TRBJ1-1; tentatively, D is TRBD1 (6 bases). Trimming left V 4 bases short and J 1 base short, with 7 bases between. This CDR3 is built from 13 residues. The V gene's germline CDR1 is SNHLY and CDR2 FYNNEI. Full variable domain (remainder filled in from reference TRBV2 and TRBJ1-1): EPEVTQTPSHQVTQMGQEVILRCVPISNHLYFYWYRQILGQKVEFLVSFYNNEISEKSEIFDDQFSVERPDGSNFTLKIRSTKLEDSAMYFCASSVGGNTEAFFGQGTRLTVV.

The chain combines TRBV9 with TRBJ2-3; 9 bases fit TRBD2. V was pared by 4 bases and J by 9 bases, with 15 bases of the junction left unmatched. The CDR3 is 16 residues long. CDR1 is SGDLS and CDR2 is YYNGEE in the germline V gene. The CDR3 coding sequence is TGTGCCAGCAGCCCGGAGGTAGCGGGGGAGTACGAAACGCAGTATTTT. It translates to CASSPEVAGEYETQYF.

V usage is TRBV19 and J usage is TRBJ1-3; 8 positions match TRBD1. The ends lost 2 bases at V and 1 base at J; junction bases unmatched: 7. The germline V gene has CDR1 LNHDA and CDR2 SQIVND (reference sequence). The CDR3 runs to 17 residues. The DNA of the CDR3 is TGTGCCAGTAGTATATTGCCAGGGGGCTCTTCTGGAAACACCATATATTTT. Its protein product is CASSILPGGSSGNTIYF.

The V call is TRBV6-5, the J call TRBJ1-3; D remains unclear. V shed 7 bases and J shed 2 bases, with 12 bases lying between them. The CDR3 contains 14 residues. The germline V gene encodes CDR1 MNHEY and CDR2 SVGAGI. The CDR3 protein is CASTGPAPGNTIYF. The DNA for the CDR3 is TGTGCCAGCACCGGGCCAGCCCCTGGAAACACCATATATTTT.

The chain joins TRBV28 to TRBJ2-1; D possibly matches TRBD1 or TRBD2 (6 bases each). With 3 bases removed from V and 8 bases from J, the gap between germline ends came to 14 bases. The CDR3 extends over 14 amino acids. Germline CDR1 and CDR2: MDHEN and SYDVKM. The CDR3 spells CASSFERGEHEQFF. CDR3 DNA sequence: TGTGCCAGCAGTTTTGAAAGGGGGGAACATGAGCAGTTCTTC.

CDR3 sequence (DNA): TGTGCCAGCGGGGCGGGGATGAACACTGAAGCTTTCTTT. As protein: CASGAGMNTEAFF. J is TRBJ1-1 and V is TRBV9, with D possibly TRBD1 on 5 matching bases. V shed 7 bases and J shed 0 bases, with 10 bases lying between them. Looked up from germline, CDR1 is SGDLS and CDR2 is YYNGEE. The CDR3 runs to 13 residues.

The chain has TRBV6-5 and TRBJ2-7; D is unclear. V dropped 2 bases and J dropped 3 bases, with 8 bases sitting between them. The germline gives CDR1 MNHEY, CDR2 SVGAGI. The CDR3 has 13 amino acids. In DNA, the CDR3 is TGTGCCAGCAGTTACAACAGAATCTACGAGCAGTACTTC. As protein: CASSYNRIYEQYF.

The chain couples TRBV3-1 (or the pseudogene TRBV3-2) to TRBJ2-5; the D gene could be TRBD1 or TRBD2 (5 bases each). The CDR3 covers 14 residues. The ends were cut back, 3 bases at V and 4 bases at J, with 12 bases in the middle. Germline CDR1 is LGHDT and CDR2 is YNNKEL (reference sequence). CDR3 amino acids: CASSHSGTRETQYF. The CDR3 DNA reads TGTGCCAGCAGCCATTCCGGGACGAGAGAGACCCAGTACTTC.

The rearrangement links TRBV5-4 to TRBJ2-5; 9 bases line up with TRBD2. J was trimmed by 2 bases and V by 4 bases; bases with no gene match: 3. There are 14 residues in the CDR3. CDR1 is SGHNT and CDR2 is YYREEE in the germline V gene (reference sequence). CDR3 protein: CASSRGLAQETQYF. CDR3 coding DNA: TGTGCCAGCAGCAGGGGACTAGCTCAAGAGACCCAGTACTTC.

The chain joins TRBV9 to TRBJ1-6, with D unresolved. This CDR3 region has 16 residues. The germline V gene has CDR1 SGDLS and CDR2 YYNGEE. The V end lost 2 bases, the J end lost 0 bases, and 9 bases lay between the germline ends. CDR3 in DNA: TGTGCCAGCAGCGTGGGTTCGAGCTCCTATAATTCACCCCTCCACTTT. This translates into CASSVGSSSYNSPLHF.

The table lists this clone with a count of one. The genes are TRBV5-1 and TRBJ2-1; D may be TRBD1 (6 bases). With 1 base removed from V and 7 bases from J, the gap between germline ends came to 15 bases. The CDR3 is made up of 15 amino acids. The V gene's germline CDR1 is SGHRS and CDR2 YFSETQ. The CDR3 DNA sequence: TGCGCCAGCAGCTTGAATATCCTGAGGGGGAATGAGCAGTTCTTC. Protein sequence: CASSLNILRGNEQFF.

This rearrangement joins TRBV14 to TRBJ1-3, with D maybe TRBD1 (6 bases). Trimming stripped 0 bases from V and 0 bases from J, with 9 bases between. CDR3 size: 16 residues. Germline V gene lookup returns CDR1 SGHDN and CDR2 FVKESK. The CDR3 sequence is CASSQEGQSSGNTIYF. Written as DNA, the CDR3 is TGTGCCAGCAGCCAAGAAGGACAGTCCTCTGGAAACACCATATATTTT.

Only one count was recorded for this clone. The chain couples TRBV2 to TRBJ1-5; D ambiguous. This CDR3 is built from 13 residues. CDR1 is SNHLY and CDR2 is FYNNEI in the germline V gene. V lost 5 bases and J 1 base, leaving 6 bases between the germline ends. The CDR3 DNA follows: TGTGCCAGCAGTTCGGGGAGCAATCAGCCCCAGCATTTT. The encoded protein is CASSSGSNQPQHF.

The V and J genes are TRBV4-2 and TRBJ2-2; 8 positions match TRBD1. The length of the CDR3 is 13 residues. Germline V CDR1 and CDR2: LGHNA, YNFKEQ. Trimming cost V 8 bases and J 4 bases; bases outside gene matches: 3. The CDR3 sequence: CASGQGGTGELFF. Written as DNA, the CDR3 is TGTGCCAGCGGACAGGGTGGCACCGGGGAGCTGTTTTTT.

The chain combines TRBV28 with TRBJ2-2; D not certain. The CDR3 totals 16 residues. Trimming pared 10 bases from V and 7 bases from J, leaving 25 bases between. CDR1 and CDR2 from the germline V gene are MDHEN and SYDVKM. The CDR3, as DNA: TGTGCCACCAACTATTGGGGTAGAGGCCCGGGCGGGGAGCTGTTTTTT. It specifies CATNYWGRGPGGELFF.